The clone carrying this T cell receptor (beta chain) was seen a few times. What it recognizes is unknown. This entry is derived from a study of T cell repertoires in cytomegalovirus infection. Study-wide context: In public TCR beta signatures, there were indications of both CMV infection and matching HLA type. Study-wide findings and caveats: Totalled public TCR beta family frequency picked out people who carried CMV plus the relevant HLA.

Each CDR3 protein gets one entry after TCRdb re-called the reads with MiXCR. The sample consists of about 150,000 distinct CDR3 sequences, roughly a sixth of them appearing once. This sequence originates from a human donor in good health (CMV status not recorded). Some clones in this sample may be carry-over from other donors' samples. The sample was CD8+ T cells from PBMCs.

The CDR3 spells CASSLRLAGDLSSYNEQFF. The CDR3 DNA sequence: TGTGCCAGCAGCTTACGACTAGCGGGCGATCTTAGCTCCTACAATGAGCAGTTCTTC. The chain employs TRBV7-2 and TRBJ2-1; 10 nucleotides agree with TRBD2. V trimming: 2 bases; J trimming: 0 bases; junction bases outside the gene matches: 10. In germline, CDR1 is SGHTA, CDR2 FQGNSA. The CDR3 is made up of 19 amino acids.